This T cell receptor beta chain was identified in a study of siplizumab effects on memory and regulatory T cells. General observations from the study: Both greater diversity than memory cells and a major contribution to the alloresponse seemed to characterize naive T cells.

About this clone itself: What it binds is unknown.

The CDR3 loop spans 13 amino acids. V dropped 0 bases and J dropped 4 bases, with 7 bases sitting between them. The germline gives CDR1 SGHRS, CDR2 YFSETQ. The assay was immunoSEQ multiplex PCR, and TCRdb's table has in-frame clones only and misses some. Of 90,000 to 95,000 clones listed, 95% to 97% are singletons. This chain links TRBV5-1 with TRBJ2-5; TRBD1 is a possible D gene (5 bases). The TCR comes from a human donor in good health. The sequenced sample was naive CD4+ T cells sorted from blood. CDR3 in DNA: TGCGCCAGCAGCTTGGAGCAGGGAGAGACCCAGTACTTC. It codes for CASSLEQGETQYF.